Below are 17 T cell receptor beta chains sequenced from a single sample in a study of post-analysis software for immune sequencing data. Study-wide results and limits: Compared with controls, patients had more of roughly 5 TRBV segments, including TRBV5-6, TRBV5-1 and TRBV20-1.

Antigens of these TCRs are unknown. Libraries were made from TCR beta cDNA, and they carried unique molecular identifiers. MiXCR was run by TCRdb on the PCR reads, yielding one entry per CDR3 protein. The sample yields about half a million distinct CDR3 sequences, roughly 34% seen once. Sequenced input: blood. The receptors were gathered from a girl under 18 with multiple sclerosis.

This chain uses TRBV7-9 with TRBJ2-4, with 8 bases that match TRBD1. The J call may be incorrect, as the DNA end agrees better with TRBJ2-7. The CDR3 consists of 15 residues. Per germline, CDR1 SEHNR and CDR2 FQNEAQ (reference sequence). CDR3 bases: TGTGCCAGCAGTAACCGGGACAGGCTCGTGTACGAGCAGTACTTC. Its protein product is CASSNRDRLVYEQYF.

The genes are TRBV12-3 or TRBV12-4 and TRBJ1-4; D remains ambiguous. This CDR3 has 14 amino acids. Trimming took 5 bases from V and 7 from J, leaving 14 bases between them. CDR3 nucleotides: TGTGCCAGCAGTGAGTACGGTCGAGGTGAAAAACTGTTTTTT. It yields the protein CASSEYGRGEKLFF.

The chain uses TRBV20-1 and TRBJ1-1; maybe TRBD1 (5 bases). The V and J ends lost 6 bases and 4 bases respectively, with 12 bases between them. The germline CDR1 and CDR2 sequences are DFQATT and SNEGSKA (reference sequence). The CDR3 consists of 12 residues. CDR3 bases: TGCAGTGCCCGCAGGGTTGGCACTGAAGCTTTCTTT. This encodes CSARRVGTEAFF.

About this clonotype itself: The junction shows a germline mismatch at one end, possibly a read error. The chain carries TRBV7-2 and TRBJ2-1; D may be TRBD1 (5 bases). Germline CDR1 reads SGHTA; CDR2 reads FQGNSA. CDR3 size: 16 residues. DNA for the CDR3: TGTGTCAGCAGCTCAGACGGACAAAGCTCCTACAATGAGCAGTTCTTC. It specifies CVSSSDGQSSYNEQFF. The full variable domain, in which reference TRBV7-2 and TRBJ2-1 provide the parts outside the CDR3, is GAGVSQSPSNKVTEKGKDVELRCDPISGHTALYWYRQSLGQGLEFLIYFQGNSAPDKSGLPSDRFSAERTGGSVSTLTIQRTQQEDSAVYLCVSSSDGQSSYNEQFFGPGTRLTVL.

The chain recombines TRBV5-1 with TRBJ2-3; 7 bases are a match to TRBD1. The CDR3 consists of 15 residues. From germline, CDR1 is SGHRS and CDR2 YFSETQ. Trimming cost V 0 bases and J 2 bases; bases outside gene matches: 3. This CDR3 reads CASSLVGQITDTQYF. CDR3 in DNA: TGCGCCAGCAGCTTGGTGGGACAGATCACAGATACGCAGTATTTT.

V gene TRBV3-1 combines with J gene TRBJ1-2, with unresolved D. This CDR3 has 14 amino acids. V lost 2 bases, J lost 7 bases, and 14 bases lay in between. Per germline, CDR1 LGHDT and CDR2 YNNKEL (reference sequence). The CDR3 DNA is TGTGCCAGCAGCCAAATGACACTGATTCGTGGCTACACCTTC. Residues: CASSQMTLIRGYTF.

This rearrangement joins TRBV18 to TRBJ2-1, with TRBD1 as a possible D gene (5 bases). Between the trimmed V and J ends, which lost 3 bases and 8 bases, there was a span of 14 bases. Germline V gene data show CDR1 as KGHSH and CDR2 as LQKENI. This CDR3 spans 14 amino acids. For the CDR3, the DNA is TGTGCCAGCTCACCGTGGGCAGGGCCCGATGAGCAGTTCTTC. This codes for CASSPWAGPDEQFF. Drawing the rest from reference TRBV18 and TRBJ2-1, the complete variable domain is NAGVMQNPRHLVRRRGQEARLRCSPMKGHSHVYWYRQLPEEGLKFMVYLQKENIIDESGMPKERFSAEFPKEGPSILRIQQVVRGDSAAYFCASSPWAGPDEQFFGPGTRLTVL.

In this sample, this clonotype turned up many times. The junction departs from the called germline gene at one end, perhaps through a read error. The V and J genes are TRBV7-7 and TRBJ2-3; TRBD2 agrees at 10 bases. The CDR3 has 17 amino acids. Germline assignment: CDR1 SSHAT and CDR2 FNYEAQ (reference sequence). The CDR3 coding sequence is TGTGCTAGCAGCTTAGGTCTTCAGCGGGGGGGTCGAGATACGCAGTATTTT. Translation gives CASSLGLQRGGRDTQYF.

This clonotype was seen more than once but under ten times. The chain links TRBV7-8 to TRBJ2-1; TRBD2 aligns across 15 bases. The germline V gene encodes CDR1 SGHVS and CDR2 FQNEAQ. CDR3 length: 16 residues. With 5 bases clipped from V and 6 bases from J, the junction kept 5 bases outside the gene matches. CDR3 bases: TGTGCCAGCAGCCCTCGGACTAGCGGGGGGGGCAATGAGCAGTTCTTC. It is translated as CASSPRTSGGGNEQFF. Based on the CDR3 plus reference TRBV7-8 and TRBJ2-1, the full variable domain is GAGVSQSPRYKVAKRGQDVALRCDPISGHVSLFWYQQALGQGPEFLTYFQNEAQLDKSGLPSDRFFAERPEGSVSTLKIQRTQQEDSAVYLCASSPRTSGGGNEQFFGPGTRLTVL.

This sequence joins TRBV6-4 and TRBJ2-5; D call uncertain. This CDR3 is 16 amino acids long. V was shortened by 0 bases and J by 5 bases, with 16 bases between the two germline ends. Germline values: CDR1 MRHNA, CDR2 SNTAGT. The CDR3 here is CASSDSEFRIRETQYF. The DNA of the CDR3 is TGTGCCAGCAGTGACTCGGAGTTCCGAATTAGGGAGACCCAGTACTTC.

This chain links TRBV20-1 with TRBJ1-2; 7 bases align to TRBD1. Germline trimming cut 5 bases from V and 3 bases from J; bases unmatched to any gene: 9. This CDR3 is built from 14 residues. Germline V gives CDR1 DFQATT, CDR2 SNEGSKA (reference sequence). CDR3 nucleotides: TGCAGTGCTCGCAGACAGGGCTTAGACTATGGCTACACCTTC. The encoded protein is CSARRQGLDYGYTF.

DNA of the CDR3: TGTGCCAGCACCCTAGTGGGCCTAGATACGCAGTATTTT. Protein: CASTLVGLDTQYF. The chain couples TRBV12-3 or TRBV12-4 to TRBJ2-3; D gene unclear. The CDR3 extends over 13 amino acids. V was trimmed by 7 bases and J by 5 bases, leaving 13 bases between them.

The genes are TRBV5-8 and TRBJ2-6; the match to TRBD1 covers 8 bases. The V gene end was trimmed by 1 base and the J gene end by 4 bases; junction bases not matched to a gene: 4. CDR1 SGHTS and CDR2 YDEGEE come from the germline V gene. This CDR3 has 16 residues. The CDR3 reads CASSLTGGIGANVLTF. In DNA, the CDR3 is TGTGCCAGCAGCTTGACAGGGGGAATCGGGGCCAACGTCCTGACTTTC. Full variable domain (missing parts from reference TRBV5-8 and TRBJ2-6): EAGVTQSPTHLIKTRGQQATLRCSPISGHTSVYWYQQALGLGLQFLLWYDEGEERNRGNFPPRFSGRQFPNYSSELNVNALELEDSALYLCASSLTGGIGANVLTFGAGSRLTVL.

J is TRBJ2-3 and V is TRBV7-9; D gene uncertain. The CDR3 runs 14 residues. Trimming removed 3 bases from V and 6 bases from J, with 13 bases in between. The germline V gene has CDR1 SEHNR and CDR2 FQNEAQ (reference sequence). The CDR3 DNA follows: TGTGCCAGCAGCTTGGCACAGACCGCGGATACGCAGTATTTT. Translating it yields CASSLAQTADTQYF.

The chain carries TRBV11-2 and TRBJ2-3, with D tentatively TRBD2 (5 bases). The V end was cut by 7 bases, the J end by 3 bases, with 17 bases between. The CDR3 extends over 15 amino acids. Germline V gene lookup returns CDR1 SGHAT and CDR2 FQNNGV. The CDR3 DNA is TGTGCCAGCAACCCTTTGAGGAGGATTACAGATACGCAGTATTTT. As protein: CASNPLRRITDTQYF.

This clonotype came up a few times. The chain has TRBV10-3 and TRBJ2-5; D is uncertain. The CDR3 contains 15 residues. In germline, CDR1 is ENHRY, CDR2 SYGVKD. Trimming cost V 0 bases and J 1 base, with 9 bases left between them. In DNA, the CDR3 is TGTGCCATCAGTGAGTCGGGCAGTACCCAAGAGACCCAGTACTTC. It translates to CAISESGSTQETQYF.

The chain couples TRBV9 to TRBJ1-2, with 8 positions matching TRBD1. Germline loops: CDR1 SGDLS, CDR2 YYNGEE. The junction had 9 bases not matched to a gene; V was cut back by 0 bases and J by 8 bases. This CDR3 spans 15 amino acids. The CDR3 nucleotides are TGTGCCAGCAGCGTAGATGACAGGGGATACAGGGGCTACACCTTC. This codes for CASSVDDRGYRGYTF. Full variable domain (remainder filled in from reference TRBV9 and TRBJ1-2): DSGVTQTPKHLITATGQRVTLRCSPRSGDLSVYWYQQSLDQGLQFLIQYYNGEERAKGNILERFSAQQFPDLHSELNLSSLELGDSALYFCASSVDDRGYRGYTFGSGTRLTVV.